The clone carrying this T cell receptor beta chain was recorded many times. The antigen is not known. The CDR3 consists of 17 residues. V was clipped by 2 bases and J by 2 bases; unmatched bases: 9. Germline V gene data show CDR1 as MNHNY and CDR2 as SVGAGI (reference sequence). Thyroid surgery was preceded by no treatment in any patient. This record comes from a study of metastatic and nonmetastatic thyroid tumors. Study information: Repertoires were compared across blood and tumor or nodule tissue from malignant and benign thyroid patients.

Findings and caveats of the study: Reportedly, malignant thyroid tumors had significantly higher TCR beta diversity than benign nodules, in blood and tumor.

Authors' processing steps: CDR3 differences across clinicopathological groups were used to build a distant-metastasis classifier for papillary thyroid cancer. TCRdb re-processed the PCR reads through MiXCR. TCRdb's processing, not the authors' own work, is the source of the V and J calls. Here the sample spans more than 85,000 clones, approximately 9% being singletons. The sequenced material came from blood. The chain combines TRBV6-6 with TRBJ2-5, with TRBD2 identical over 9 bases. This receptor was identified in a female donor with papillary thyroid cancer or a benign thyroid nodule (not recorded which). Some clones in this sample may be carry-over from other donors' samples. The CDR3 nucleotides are TGTGCCAGCAGTTACCCGAAAGCGGGGGGCCCACAAGAGACCCAGTACTTC. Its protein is CASSYPKAGGPQETQYF.